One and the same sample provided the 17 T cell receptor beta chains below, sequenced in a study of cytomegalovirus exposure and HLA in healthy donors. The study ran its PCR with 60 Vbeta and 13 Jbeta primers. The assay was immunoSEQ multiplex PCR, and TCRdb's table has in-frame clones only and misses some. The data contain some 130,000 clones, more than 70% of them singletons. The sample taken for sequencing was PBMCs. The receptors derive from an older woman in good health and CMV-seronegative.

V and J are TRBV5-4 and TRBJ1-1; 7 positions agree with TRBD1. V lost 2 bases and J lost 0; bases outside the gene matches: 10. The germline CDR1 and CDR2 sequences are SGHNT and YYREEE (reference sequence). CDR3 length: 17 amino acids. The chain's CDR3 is CASSFRQGLDVNTEAFF. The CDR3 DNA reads TGTGCCAGCAGCTTCAGACAGGGCTTAGATGTGAACACTGAAGCTTTCTTT.

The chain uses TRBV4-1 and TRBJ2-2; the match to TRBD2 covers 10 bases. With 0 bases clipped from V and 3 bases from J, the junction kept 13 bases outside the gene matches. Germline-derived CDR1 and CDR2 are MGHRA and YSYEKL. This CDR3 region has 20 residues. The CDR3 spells CASSQDGAGGPILYTGELFF. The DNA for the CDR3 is TGCGCCAGCAGCCAAGATGGAGCGGGGGGGCCAATATTATACACCGGGGAGCTGTTTTTT.

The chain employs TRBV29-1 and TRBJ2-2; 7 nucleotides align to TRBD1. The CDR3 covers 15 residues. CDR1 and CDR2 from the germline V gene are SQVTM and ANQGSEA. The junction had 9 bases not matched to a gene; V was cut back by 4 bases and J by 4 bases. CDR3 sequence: CSVVSQGVGTGELFF. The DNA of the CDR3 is TGCAGCGTTGTTAGCCAGGGGGTGGGCACCGGGGAGCTGTTTTTT.

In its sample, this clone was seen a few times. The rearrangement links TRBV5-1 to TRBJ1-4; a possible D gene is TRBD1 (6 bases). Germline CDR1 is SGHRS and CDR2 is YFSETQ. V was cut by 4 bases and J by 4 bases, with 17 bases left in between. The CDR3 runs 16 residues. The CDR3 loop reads CASSLGDMLGNEKLFF. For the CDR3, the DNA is TGCGCCAGCAGCCTGGGGGACATGTTGGGTAATGAAAAACTGTTTTTT.

The CDR3 region has the DNA TGTGCCAGCAGCTTCAGGGTTACCGGGGAGCTGTTTTTT. Amino acid sequence: CASSFRVTGELFF. This chain uses TRBV5-6 with TRBJ2-2; tentatively, D is TRBD1 (5 bases). The CDR3 contains 13 residues. The V gene lost 2 bases and the J gene lost 5 bases, with 7 bases spanning the gap. CDR1 and CDR2 (germline): SGHDT, YYEEEE.

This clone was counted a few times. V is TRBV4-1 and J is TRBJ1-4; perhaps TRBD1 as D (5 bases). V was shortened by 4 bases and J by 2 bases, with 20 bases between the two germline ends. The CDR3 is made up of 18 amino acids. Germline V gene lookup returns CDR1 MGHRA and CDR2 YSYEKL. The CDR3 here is CASSRSKGVRGTNEKLFF. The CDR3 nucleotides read TGCGCCAGCAGCCGTTCCAAAGGGGTTCGGGGGACTAATGAAAAACTGTTTTTT.

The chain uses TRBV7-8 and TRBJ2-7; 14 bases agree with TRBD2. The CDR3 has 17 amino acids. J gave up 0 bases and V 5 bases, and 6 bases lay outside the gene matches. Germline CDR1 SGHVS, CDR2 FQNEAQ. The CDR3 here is CASSIRTSGRNSYEQYF. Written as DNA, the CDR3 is TGTGCCAGCAGCATCAGGACTAGCGGGAGGAACTCCTACGAGCAGTACTTC.

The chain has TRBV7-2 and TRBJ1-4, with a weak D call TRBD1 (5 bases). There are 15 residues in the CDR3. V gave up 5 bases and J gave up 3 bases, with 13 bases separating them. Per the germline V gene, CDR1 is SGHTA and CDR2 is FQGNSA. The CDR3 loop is CASSLIRDANEKLFF. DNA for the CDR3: TGTGCCAGCAGCCTCATCAGGGATGCTAATGAAAAACTGTTTTTT.

Written as DNA, the CDR3 is TGTGCCAGCAGTTTAGACAGGGTCACTGAAGCTTTCTTT. As protein: CASSLDRVTEAFF. This chain connects TRBV27 to TRBJ1-1, with 7 bases lining up with TRBD1. Germline CDR1 and CDR2: MNHEY and SMNVEV (reference sequence). CDR3 size: 13 residues. V gave up 2 bases and J gave up 4 bases; unmatched junction bases: 1.

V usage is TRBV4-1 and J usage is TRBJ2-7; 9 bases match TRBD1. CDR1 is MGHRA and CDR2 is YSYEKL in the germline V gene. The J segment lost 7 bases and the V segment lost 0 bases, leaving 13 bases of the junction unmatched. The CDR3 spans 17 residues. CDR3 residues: CASSQDGSPGQGGEQYF. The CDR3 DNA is TGCGCCAGCAGCCAAGATGGCAGCCCGGGACAGGGAGGGGAGCAGTACTTC.

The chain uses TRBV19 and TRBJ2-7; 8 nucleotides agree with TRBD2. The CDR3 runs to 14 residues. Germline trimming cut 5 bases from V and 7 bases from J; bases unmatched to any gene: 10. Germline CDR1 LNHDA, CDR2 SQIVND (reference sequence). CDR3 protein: CASSAGRGIGEQYF. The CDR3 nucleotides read TGTGCCAGTAGTGCCGGGAGGGGGATCGGGGAGCAGTACTTC.

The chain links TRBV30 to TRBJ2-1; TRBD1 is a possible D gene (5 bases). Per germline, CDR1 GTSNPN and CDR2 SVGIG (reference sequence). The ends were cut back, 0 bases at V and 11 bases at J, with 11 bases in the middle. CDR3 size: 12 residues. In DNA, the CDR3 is TGTGCCTGGAGTGTTGGCAGGGAACAGCAGTTCTTC. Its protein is CAWSVGREQQFF.

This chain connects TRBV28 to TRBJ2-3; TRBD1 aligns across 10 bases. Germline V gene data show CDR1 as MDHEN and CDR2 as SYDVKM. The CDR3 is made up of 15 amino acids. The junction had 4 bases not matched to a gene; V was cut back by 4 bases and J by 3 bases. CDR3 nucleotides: TGTGCCAGCAGTTCCGGGACAGGGGTTACAGATACGCAGTATTTT. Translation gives CASSSGTGVTDTQYF.

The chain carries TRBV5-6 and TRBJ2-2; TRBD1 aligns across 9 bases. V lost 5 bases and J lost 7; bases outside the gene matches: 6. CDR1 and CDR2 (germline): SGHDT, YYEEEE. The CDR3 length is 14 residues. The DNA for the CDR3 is TGTGCCAGCAGTCCCGGGACAGGGATCGGGGAGCTGTTTTTT. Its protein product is CASSPGTGIGELFF.

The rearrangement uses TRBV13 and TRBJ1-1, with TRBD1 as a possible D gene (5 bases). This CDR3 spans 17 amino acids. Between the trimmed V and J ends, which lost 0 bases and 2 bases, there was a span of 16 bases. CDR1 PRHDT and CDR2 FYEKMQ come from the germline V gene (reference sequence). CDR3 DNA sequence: TGTGCCAGCAGCTTAGGGGGGCCCCGAGTCCCAAACACTGAAGCTTTCTTT. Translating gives CASSLGGPRVPNTEAFF.

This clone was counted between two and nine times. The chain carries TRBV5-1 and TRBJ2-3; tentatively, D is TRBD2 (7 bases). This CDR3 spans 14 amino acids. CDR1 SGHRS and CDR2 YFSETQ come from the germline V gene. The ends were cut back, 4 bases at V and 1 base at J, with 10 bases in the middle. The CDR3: CASSRGARTDTQYF. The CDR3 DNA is TGCGCCAGCAGCCGGGGGGCCCGCACAGATACGCAGTATTTT.

This CDR3 is CASTSRGTGSISGNTIYF. For the CDR3, the DNA is TGTGCCAGTACCTCCCGGGGGACAGGTTCTATCTCTGGAAACACCATATATTTT. The rearrangement joins TRBV19 to TRBJ1-3; 8 bases are a match to TRBD1. The V gene end was trimmed by 7 bases and the J gene end by 0 bases; junction bases not matched to a gene: 14. Germline V gives CDR1 LNHDA, CDR2 SQIVND (reference sequence). There are 18 residues in the CDR3.